This T cell receptor beta chain was sequenced in a study of cytomegalovirus exposure and HLA in healthy donors. Germline V gives CDR1 SGHRS, CDR2 YFSETQ. V gave up 3 bases and J gave up 4 bases, with 17 bases separating them. The CDR3 spans 15 residues. Primers included in the PCR were 60 Vbeta and 13 Jbeta primers. Using immunoSEQ multiplex PCR, the repertoire was profiled, and TCRdb retains in-frame clones only, with some absent. The sample lists some 270,000 clones, about four fifths seen once, with less than 0.4% in the top ten. The rearrangement uses TRBV5-1 and TRBJ2-7, with D perhaps matching TRBD1 (5 bases). The specimen was PBMCs. The receptor comes from a girl aged 2 to 9 in good health and CMV-seronegative. The CDR3 DNA reads TGCGCCAGCAGCTCCCCGGGCAGGGAAGGATACGAGCAGTACTTC. Residues: CASSSPGREGYEQYF.